This T cell receptor beta chain was profiled in a study of identifying expanded T cells in peripheral blood. Study-wide results and caveats: Clone count variance between approximately two-week samples rose with total template count. Differentially abundant clones: about 1.2 between replicates, 15 to 17 at approximately 14 days, around 20 at four.

Collection occurred without any documented infections or immune events in donors. TCRdb's copy holds only in-frame clones and misses some; the assay was immunoSEQ multiplex PCR. This table has 100,000 to 150,000 clones, roughly 82% appearing once. The CDR3 loop spans 12 amino acids. Germline lookup yields CDR1 SGHNT and CDR2 YYREEE (reference sequence). Trimming removed 4 bases at V and 8 bases at J, with 10 bases between. Details on this clone: Its antigen remains unknown.

Input material: blood. This chain uses TRBV5-4 with TRBJ2-1, with D perhaps being TRBD1 or TRBD2 (6 bases each). This sequence originates from a person aged 18 to 70 in good health. CDR3 nucleotide sequence: TGTGCCAGCAGCCCTAGGGGGGATGAGCAGTTCTTC. This sequence encodes CASSPRGDEQFF.